The next 9 T cell receptor beta chains were all read from a single sample in a study of control samples from healthy donors and cancer patients. Using immunoSEQ multiplex PCR, the repertoire was profiled, and TCRdb retains in-frame clones only, with some absent. The sample has 110,000 to 150,000 clones, approximately 94% seen once; the top ten hold roughly 14%. Source material: blood. All receptors come from a man aged 35 to 55 in good health.

The chain recombines TRBV9 with TRBJ2-3; TRBD2 aligns across 9 bases. The CDR3 contains 17 residues. Germline V gene data show CDR1 as SGDLS and CDR2 as YYNGEE. V trimming: 2 bases; J trimming: 1 base; junction bases outside the gene matches: 8. The CDR3 sequence is CASSVYLAGSGTDTQYF. In DNA form, the CDR3 reads TGTGCCAGCAGCGTTTATCTAGCGGGGAGCGGCACAGATACGCAGTATTTT. Full variable domain (rest looked up from reference TRBV9 and TRBJ2-3): DSGVTQTPKHLITATGQRVTLRCSPRSGDLSVYWYQQSLDQGLQFLIQYYNGEERAKGNILERFSAQQFPDLHSELNLSSLELGDSALYFCASSVYLAGSGTDTQYFGPGTRLTVL.

The chain is built from TRBV7-3 and TRBJ1-5; D is possibly TRBD1 (5 bases). The germline V gene has CDR1 SGHTA and CDR2 FQGTGA. Trimming left V 4 bases short and J 9 bases short, with 13 bases between. This CDR3 region has 13 residues. This chain's CDR3 is CASSSPGGGPQHF. In DNA form, the CDR3 reads TGTGCCAGCAGCTCCCCCGGGGGGGGGCCCCAGCATTTT.

This sequence joins TRBV7-2 and TRBJ1-2, with 7 positions matching TRBD1. V gave up 5 bases and J gave up 13 bases; unmatched junction bases: 16. Germline V gives CDR1 SGHTA, CDR2 FQGNSA. This CDR3 has 14 residues. CDR3 residues: CASSADRASTWATF. The CDR3 DNA is TGTGCCAGCAGCGCCGACAGGGCGTCGACTTGGGCCACCTTC.

This rearrangement joins TRBV2 to TRBJ2-2; 8 nucleotides align to TRBD2. This CDR3 contains 15 residues. The V gene end was trimmed by 6 bases and the J gene end by 1 base; junction bases not matched to a gene: 4. CDR1 is SNHLY and CDR2 is FYNNEI in the germline V gene. The CDR3 spells CASRSTSGNTGELFF. The CDR3 nucleotides are TGTGCCAGCAGATCTACTAGCGGGAACACCGGGGAGCTGTTTTTT.

The CDR3 DNA reads TGTGCCATAAGGGCAGGGTGGAACACTGAAGCTTTCTTT. Translated, it gives CAIRAGWNTEAFF. The J gene is TRBJ1-1, the V gene TRBV6-5; a possible D gene is TRBD1 (5 bases). The CDR3 has 13 residues. The germline V gene has CDR1 MNHEY and CDR2 SVGAGI. Between the trimmed V and J ends, which lost 10 bases and 1 base, there was a span of 13 bases.

The rearrangement links TRBV11-2 to TRBJ1-2; D unresolved. Germline CDR1 SGHAT, CDR2 FQNNGV. V gave up 4 bases and J gave up 8 bases, with 20 bases separating them. The CDR3 runs to 15 residues. CDR3 loop: CASSSPKGARGGYTF. The CDR3, as DNA: TGTGCCAGCAGCTCCCCAAAGGGAGCCCGAGGCGGCTACACCTTC.

The chain couples TRBV10-3 to TRBJ2-5, with D uncertain. The CDR3 runs to 13 residues. Germline V gene sequence: CDR1 ENHRY, CDR2 SYGVKD. V lost 11 bases to trimming and J lost 2 bases, with 15 bases between them. In DNA, the CDR3 is TGTGCCTCCGGTGGAGCAGGACAAGAGACCCAGTACTTC. Encoded protein: CASGGAGQETQYF.

The chain joins TRBV29-1 to TRBJ1-2, with TRBD1 matching 7 bases. Germline-derived CDR1 and CDR2 are SQVTM and ANQGSEA. This CDR3 has 13 residues. The J segment lost 6 bases and the V segment lost 5 bases, leaving 9 bases of the junction unmatched. This chain's CDR3 is CSVRQGWKDGYTF. Here the CDR3 DNA reads TGCAGCGTTCGACAGGGATGGAAGGATGGCTACACCTTC.

The CDR3 loop reads CASSEYLAGGASDTQYF. The CDR3 coding sequence is TGTGCCAGCAGTGAATACTTAGCGGGAGGGGCGTCGGATACGCAGTATTTT. The genes are TRBV25-1 and TRBJ2-3, with TRBD2 matching 11 bases. The J segment lost 6 bases and the V segment lost 0 bases, leaving 8 bases of the junction unmatched. This CDR3 comprises 17 residues. The germline V gene has CDR1 MGHDK and CDR2 SYGVNS. Using reference TRBV25-1 and TRBJ2-3 for the parts outside the CDR3, the full variable domain is EADIYQTPRYLVIGTGKKITLECSQTMGHDKMYWYQQDPGMELHLIHYSYGVNSTEKGDLSSESTVSRIRTEHFPLTLESARPSHTSQYLCASSEYLAGGASDTQYFGPGTRLTVL.